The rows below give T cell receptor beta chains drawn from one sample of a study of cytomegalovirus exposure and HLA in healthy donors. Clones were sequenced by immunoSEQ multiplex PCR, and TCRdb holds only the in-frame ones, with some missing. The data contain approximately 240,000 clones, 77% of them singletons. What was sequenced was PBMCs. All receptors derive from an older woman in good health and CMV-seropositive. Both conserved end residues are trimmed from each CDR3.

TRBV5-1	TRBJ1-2	ASSLGDTGNGYT
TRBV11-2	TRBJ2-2	ASSLGAARTGELF
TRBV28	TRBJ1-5	ASREGGAPQH
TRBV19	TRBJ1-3	ASSDRFSGNTIY
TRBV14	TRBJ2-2	ASSPHLIRGELF
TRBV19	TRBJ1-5	ASSGQFNQPQH
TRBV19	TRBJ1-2	ASSITPRSYGYT
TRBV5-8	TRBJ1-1	ASSLPGQMRTEAF
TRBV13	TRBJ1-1	ASSLVGVELETEAF
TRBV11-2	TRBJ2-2	ASSSSGSENTGELF
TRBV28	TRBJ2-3	ASSLPGRTDTQY
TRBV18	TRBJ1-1	ASSPRDGTGEAF
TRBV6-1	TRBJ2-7	ASSEDGLYEQY
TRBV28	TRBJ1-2	ASSLYESYGYT
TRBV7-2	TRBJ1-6	ASSLVQGLNSPLH
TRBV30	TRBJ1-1	AWSVGRVGSTEAF
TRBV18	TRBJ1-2	ASSPPGQGTNYSYT
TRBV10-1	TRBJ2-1	ASSERDLNNEQF
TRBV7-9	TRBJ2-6	ASSSSRDRAGSGANVLT
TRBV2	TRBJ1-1	ASSPAAGTEAF
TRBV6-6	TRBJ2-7	ASRGPGSSYEQY
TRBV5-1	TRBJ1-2	ASSLPELSPQAYGYT
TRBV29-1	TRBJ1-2	SVDQGNYGYT
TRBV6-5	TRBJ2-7	ASSRAGASSEQY
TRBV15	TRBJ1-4	ATSRDAGVEKLF
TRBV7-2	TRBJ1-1	ASSFSEWKGVF
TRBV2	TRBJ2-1	ASSEDLLAGGYNNEQF
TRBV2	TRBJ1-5	ASSVTGVGVQPQH
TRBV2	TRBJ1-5	ASSGQGSNQPQH
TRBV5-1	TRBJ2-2	ASSATGNTGELF
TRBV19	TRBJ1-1	AAKQGVEAEAF
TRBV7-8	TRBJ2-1	ASSLQVQYNEQF
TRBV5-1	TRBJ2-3	ASSLGLAGGVTDTQY
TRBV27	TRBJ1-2	ASTKIGTEVYGYT